This T cell receptor beta chain was obtained from a study of control samples from healthy donors and cancer patients. V dropped 5 bases and J dropped 2 bases, with 7 bases sitting between them. The germline V gene encodes CDR1 LNHDA and CDR2 SQIVND (reference sequence). CDR3 length: 12 residues. Sequencing used immunoSEQ multiplex PCR; TCRdb keeps in-frame clones, though not all of them. This sample has approximately 150,000 clones, with about 90% found just once. Sequenced material: PBMCs. The clonotype was recovered from a man in his fifties with head and neck cancer. The genes are TRBV19 and TRBJ2-7; D uncertain. Here the CDR3 reads CASSFGPYEQYF. As DNA, the CDR3 is TGTGCCAGTAGTTTCGGACCCTACGAGCAGTACTTC.